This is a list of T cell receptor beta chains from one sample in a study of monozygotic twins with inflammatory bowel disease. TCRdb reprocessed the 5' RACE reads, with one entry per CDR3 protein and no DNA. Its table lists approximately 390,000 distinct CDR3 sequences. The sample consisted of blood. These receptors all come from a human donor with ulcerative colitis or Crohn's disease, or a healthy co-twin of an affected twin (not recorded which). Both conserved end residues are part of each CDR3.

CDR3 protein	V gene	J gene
CASSQQGTTTGELFF	TRBV3-1	TRBJ2-2
CASSPFWDTGELFF	TRBV19	TRBJ2-2
CASSFTGVAKNIQYF	TRBV27	TRBJ2-4
CASSPQVWEGGIQYF	TRBV12-3/TRBV12-4	TRBJ2-4
CAISGKGTGANVLTF	TRBV10-3	TRBJ2-6
CASSSPGRPNEQYF	TRBV5-1	TRBJ2-7
CASSPSGLSSLETQYF	TRBV27	TRBJ2-5
CAWSVRVGTGSGNTIYF	TRBV30	TRBJ1-3
CASSYDVNTEAFF	TRBV5-5	TRBJ1-1
CASSLGGATSTDTQYF	TRBV5-1	TRBJ2-3
CASSLGGRAGGETQYF	TRBV7-6	TRBJ2-5
CASTVQGLVYEQYF	TRBV10-2	TRBJ2-7
CSALSQGRWYNEQFF	TRBV20-1	TRBJ2-1
CALAGGPADTQYF	TRBV7-2	TRBJ2-3
CASSLAGSPEAEQYF	TRBV5-5	TRBJ2-7
CASSSVMAVPGELFF	TRBV7-2	TRBJ2-2
CASSLVAGLLEGSNEQYF	TRBV11-2	TRBJ2-7
CASSLEETGSRYEQYF	TRBV5-1	TRBJ2-7
CASSPLDRNTEAFF	TRBV18	TRBJ1-1
CASSYSDEQFF	TRBV6-2/TRBV6-3	TRBJ2-1
CASSKVKTPGAGELFF	TRBV21-1	TRBJ2-2
CSVGLASGGYNEQFF	TRBV29-1	TRBJ2-1
CASSYRDGYEQYF	TRBV5-1	TRBJ2-7
CVSSYQEGTGELFF	TRBV6-6	TRBJ2-2
CASSLVATSTDTQYF	TRBV7-2	TRBJ2-3
CASSAPNREKRNEQFF	TRBV11-3	TRBJ2-1
CSPGSILMSEGTQYF	TRBV20-1	TRBJ2-3
CASSSDWNQETQYF	TRBV7-6	TRBJ2-5
CSARRSSSYEQYF	TRBV20-1	TRBJ2-7
CASRITAGTGYEQYF	TRBV28	TRBJ2-7
CASSYSDDFTRVEQYF	TRBV6-5	TRBJ2-7
CASSSFEQVFGYGYTF	TRBV6-2/TRBV6-3	TRBJ1-2
CATSRRAGVGLPEQYF	TRBV15	TRBJ2-7
CSARDMRGGQQETQYF	TRBV20-1	TRBJ2-5
CASSYLIASGSAFF	TRBV6-6	TRBJ1-1
CASSLAARGAEQYF	TRBV5-1	TRBJ2-7
CASSLVTSYEQFF	TRBV5-6	TRBJ2-1
CASAGPNYEQYF	TRBV5-1	TRBJ2-7
CASSPDTRSYNEQFF	TRBV27	TRBJ2-1
CASRVLAGGGEQYF	TRBV27	TRBJ2-7
CASSQRGLAGGEQFF	TRBV3-1	TRBJ2-1
CASSLGRDYFSGELFF	TRBV7-9	TRBJ2-2
CASSPWQGVHEQYF	TRBV3-1	TRBJ2-7
CASSRSSFHEQFF	TRBV3-1	TRBJ2-1
CASSREGQILGEAFF	TRBV5-1	TRBJ1-1
CASSQVPGNAEAFF	TRBV3-1	TRBJ1-1
CASSADHSLYNEQFF	TRBV6-1	TRBJ2-1
CASSQARGTGELFF	TRBV14	TRBJ2-2
CASSHHSQGWNSPLHF	TRBV3-1	TRBJ1-6
CASSYVGFSGSRNTGELFF	TRBV6-5	TRBJ2-2
CSAAQIGAGLTNEKLFF	TRBV20-1	TRBJ1-4
CASSLVTAGEQYF	TRBV5-1	TRBJ2-7
CASSFNRGPAEAFF	TRBV6-5	TRBJ1-1
CASGDPGQNTGELFF	TRBV28	TRBJ2-2